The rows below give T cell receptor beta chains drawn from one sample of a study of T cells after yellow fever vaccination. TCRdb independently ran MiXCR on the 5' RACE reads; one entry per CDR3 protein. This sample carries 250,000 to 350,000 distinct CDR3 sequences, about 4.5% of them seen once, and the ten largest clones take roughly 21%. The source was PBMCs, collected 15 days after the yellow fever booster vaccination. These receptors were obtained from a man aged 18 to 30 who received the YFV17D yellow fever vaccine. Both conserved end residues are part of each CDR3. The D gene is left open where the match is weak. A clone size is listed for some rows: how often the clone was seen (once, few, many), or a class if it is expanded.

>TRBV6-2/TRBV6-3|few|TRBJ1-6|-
TGTGCCAGCAGTTACCCTAATGACAGTAGCGATTCACCCCTCCACTTT
CASSYPNDSSDSPLHF
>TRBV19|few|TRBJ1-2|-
TGTGCCAGTAGACTCGGCAGGGCGGTCTTCTATGGCTACACCTTC
CASRLGRAVFYGYTF
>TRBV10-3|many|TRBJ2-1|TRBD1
TGTGCCATCGCACTACCGGGACAGGGTAGAAATGAGCAGTTCTTC
CAIALPGQGRNEQFF
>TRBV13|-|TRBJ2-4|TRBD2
TGTGCCAGCAGCTCCGGGACTAGCGGGGGGGTAGCCAAAAACATTCAGTACTTC
CASSSGTSGGVAKNIQYF
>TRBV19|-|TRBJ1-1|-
TGTGCCAGTAGTACCCTACGGACAGCCGACTTAATGAACACTGAAGCTTTCTTT
CASSTLRTADLMNTEAFF
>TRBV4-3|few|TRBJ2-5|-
TGCGCCAGCAGCCAAGAGGCCTGGACAGCCCAAGAGACCCAGTACTTC
CASSQEAWTAQETQYF
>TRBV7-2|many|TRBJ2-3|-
TGTGCCAGCAGCTTAGTGGACGGGAGCACAGATACGCAGTATTTT
CASSLVDGSTDTQYF
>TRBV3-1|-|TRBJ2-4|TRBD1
TGTGCCAGCAGCCAAGAGGGACAGGGAAACATTCAGTACTTC
CASSQEGQGNIQYF
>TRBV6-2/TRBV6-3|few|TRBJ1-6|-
TGTGCCAGCAGCTCCTGGAGGACCGGAGAAGATAATTCACCCCTCCACTTT
CASSSWRTGEDNSPLHF
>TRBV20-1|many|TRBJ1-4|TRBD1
TGCAGTGTTGGACAGGGCACTAATGAAAAACTGTTTTTT
CSVGQGTNEKLFF
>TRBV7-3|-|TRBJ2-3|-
TGTGCCAGCAGCTTAGACTTCCAAAGCACAGATACGCAGTATTTT
CASSLDFQSTDTQYF
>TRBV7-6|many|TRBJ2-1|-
TGTGCCAGCAGCTACAGGGTCGGGAATGAGCAGTTCTTC
CASSYRVGNEQFF
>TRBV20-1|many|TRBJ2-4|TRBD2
TGCAGTGCTAGAGCCCCTGGACGGGGGGGTGACATTCAGTACTTC
CSARAPGRGGDIQYF
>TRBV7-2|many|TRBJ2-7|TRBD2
TGTGCCAGCAGCTTAGAGCGGGGGAGCTCCTACGAGCAGTACTTC
CASSLERGSSYEQYF
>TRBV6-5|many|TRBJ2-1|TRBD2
TGTGCCAGCAGTATTAGCGGGGGGGCTTTGCGGGGTGAGCAGTTCTTC
CASSISGGALRGEQFF
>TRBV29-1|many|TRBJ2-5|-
TGCAGCGTTGGGAGCGAAGAGACCCAGTACTTC
CSVGSEETQYF
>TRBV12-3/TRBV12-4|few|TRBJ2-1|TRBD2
TGTGCCAGCAGCCGCGCTAGCGGGGGGTACTCCTACAATGAGCAGTTCTTC
CASSRASGGYSYNEQFF
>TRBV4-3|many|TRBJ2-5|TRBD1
TGCGCCAGCAGCCAAGAAGGACTACAGGGGGACGTCCAAGAGACCCAGTACTTC
CASSQEGLQGDVQETQYF
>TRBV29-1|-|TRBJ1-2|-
TGCCGCGAAGGGGGTAACTATGGCTACACCTTC
CREGGNYGYTF
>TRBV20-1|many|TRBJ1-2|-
TGCAGTGCCTTTGCTCAGGGATTCTATGGCTACACCTTC
CSAFAQGFYGYTF